Following are 22 T cell receptor beta chains from one sample sequenced in a study of circulating CD8 cells and anti-PD-1 response in melanoma. Sorting of live CD3+CD8+TCRalphabeta+ cells by PD-1 and/or TIGIT gave four subsets. Using around 16 ng of total RNA, TCR libraries were made with the QIAseq Immune Repertoire TCR panel. TCRdb analysed the reads with MiXCR anew, one entry per CDR3 protein. The table records around 230 distinct CDR3 sequences, about 19% of them present only once. The sequences come from CD8+ T cells from PBMCs, collected at baseline or after one month of anti-PD-1 therapy (not recorded which). The receptors here all came from a human donor with melanoma.

This clonotype qualifies as large. The gene calls are TRBV24-1 and TRBJ2-1; TRBD2 might be the D (7 bases). Trimming left V 0 bases short and J 8 bases short, with 13 bases between. The CDR3 spans 15 residues. Germline CDR1 reads KGHDR; CDR2 reads SFDVKD. In DNA form, the CDR3 reads TGTGCCACCAGTGATTTGGCGGGGGCGCCGTATGAGCAGTTCTTC. Protein product: CATSDLAGAPYEQFF.

By share of the sample, this clonotype is medium-sized. The chain joins TRBV5-6 to TRBJ1-1, with D possibly being TRBD1 (6 bases). The CDR3 consists of 14 residues. CDR1 and CDR2 (germline): SGHDT, YYEEEE. The V and J ends lost 2 bases and 6 bases respectively, with 14 bases between them. CDR3 in amino acids: CASSFEGGDAEAFF. The CDR3 DNA follows: TGTGCCAGCAGCTTCGAAGGGGGGGACGCTGAAGCTTTCTTT.

This clonotype is large within its sample. The J gene is TRBJ1-5, the V gene TRBV28; D unresolved. V lost 3 bases and J lost 6, with 12 bases in between. The CDR3 runs 14 residues. CDR1 is MDHEN and CDR2 is SYDVKM in the germline V gene. The CDR3 bases are TGTGCCAGCAGTTTTTGGAGGGAGGGTCAGCCCCAGCATTTT. As protein: CASSFWREGQPQHF.

This clonotype is categorized as medium-sized. This sequence joins TRBV30 and TRBJ1-1; D gene unclear. V was trimmed by 4 bases and J by 2 bases, leaving 11 bases between them. There are 13 residues in the CDR3. Germline V gene data show CDR1 as GTSNPN and CDR2 as SVGIG (reference sequence). CDR3 DNA sequence: TGTGCCTGGATCCCCGGATTTAACACTGAAGCTTTCTTT. Its protein is CAWIPGFNTEAFF.

About this clonotype itself: Because it lacks the conserved phenylalanine or tryptophan at the end, this CDR3 is likely a read error. The DNA is left out, because the CDR3 cannot be placed on it with certainty; the CDR3 is given as TCRdb lists it. V usage is TRBV24-1 and J usage is TRBJ2-2; the D call in the table, TRBD1, was not verified against the DNA. Germline CDR1 is KGHDR and CDR2 is SFDVKD. The CDR3 is 13 residues long, counting both termini. The CDR3 region is CATRGDGTGELLL.

Turning to this clonotype: One base away lies a much larger clone, so this may be a sequencing read error. The conserved phenylalanine or tryptophan normally closing the CDR3 is absent here, so this likely arose from a read error. The gene calls are TRBV20-1 and TRBJ1-1; D is unclear. Trimming left V 2 bases short and J 1 base short, with 8 bases between. Germline-derived CDR1 and CDR2 are DFQATT and SNEGSKA (reference sequence). CDR3 length: 13 residues. This CDR3 reads CSARSRPNTEAFY. The CDR3 bases are TGCAGTGCTAGATCCAGGCCGAACACTGAAGCTTTCTAT.

By its share, this clonotype is medium-sized. The chain couples TRBV13 to TRBJ1-1; D possibly corresponds to TRBD1 (6 bases). From germline, CDR1 is PRHDT and CDR2 FYEKMQ (reference sequence). The CDR3 runs 16 residues. The V gene lost 0 bases and the J gene lost 0 bases, with 11 bases spanning the gap. Here the CDR3 reads CASSLGQGRLNTEAFF. CDR3 coding DNA: TGTGCCAGCAGCTTAGGGCAGGGGCGTTTGAACACTGAAGCTTTCTTT.

Concerning this clonotype: This likely traces to a read error, being one base from a far larger clone. V is TRBV11-2 and J is TRBJ1-1; 7 bases are a match to TRBD1. The trim removed 4 bases at V and 0 bases at J, leaving 11 bases unmatched. Germline CDR1 SGHAT, CDR2 FQNNGV. The CDR3 has 17 residues. As DNA, the CDR3 is TGTGCCAGCAGCTCCTTGCGACAGGGAAGCATGAACACTGAAGCTTTCTTT. Translation: CASSSLRQGSMNTEAFF. Full variable domain (outside the CDR3, taken from reference TRBV11-2 and TRBJ1-1): EAGVAQSPRYKIIEKRQSVAFWCNPISGHATLYWYQQILGQGPKLLIQFQNNGVVDDSQLPKDRFSAERLKGVDSTLKIQPAKLEDSAVYLCASSSLRQGSMNTEAFFGQGTRLTVV.

A few counts support this clonotype. The chain carries TRBV2 and TRBJ2-7; D not certain. The CDR3 contains 14 residues. The ends were cut back, 6 bases at V and 0 bases at J, with 12 bases in the middle. The germline V gene has CDR1 SNHLY and CDR2 FYNNEI. For the CDR3, the DNA is TGTGCCAGCAGCCCGGTCCAAAGCTCCTACGAGCAGTACTTC. Its protein is CASSPVQSSYEQYF.

This clonotype is medium-sized (0.01 to 0.1%) by share. The chain links TRBV12-3 or TRBV12-4 to TRBJ2-3; D is undetermined. The V gene lost 5 bases and the J gene lost 6 bases, with 21 bases spanning the gap. The length of the CDR3 is 16 residues. This CDR3 reads CASSAPGVHDMDTQYF. CDR3 coding DNA: TGTGCCAGCAGTGCCCCTGGGGTCCATGATATGGATACGCAGTATTTT.

This clonotype is categorized as large (0.1 to 1%). The chain carries TRBV19 and TRBJ1-1; a possible D gene is TRBD1 (5 bases). The CDR3 has 14 amino acids. Germline V gene lookup returns CDR1 LNHDA and CDR2 SQIVND (reference sequence). Trimming cost V 6 bases and J 1 base, with 12 bases left between them. CDR3 amino acids: CASRLGDGNTEAFF. CDR3 DNA sequence: TGTGCCAGTAGGCTGGGGGACGGGAACACTGAAGCTTTCTTT.

Sample share makes this clonotype large. The rearrangement joins TRBV20-1 to TRBJ1-2, with no clear D. The CDR3 length is 13 residues. Germline CDR1 reads DFQATT; CDR2 reads SNEGSKA (reference sequence). Trimming took 3 bases from V and 4 from J, leaving 12 bases between them. CDR3: CSARPPEAYGYTF. The CDR3, as DNA: TGCAGTGCTAGGCCCCCAGAGGCCTATGGCTACACCTTC.

This clonotype is judged large. The chain joins TRBV5-6 to TRBJ2-1, with 8 bases lining up with TRBD2. Losses at the gene ends were 4 bases for V and 7 bases for J; bases not matched to a gene: 7. Germline V gene sequence: CDR1 SGHDT, CDR2 YYEEEE. The CDR3 runs to 14 residues. In DNA form, the CDR3 reads TGTGCCAGCAGCGATAGACTAGCGATAAATGAGCAGTTCTTC. Protein product: CASSDRLAINEQFF. The complete variable domain, with remaining parts taken from reference TRBV5-6 and TRBJ2-1, reads DAGVTQSPTHLIKTRGQQVTLRCSPKSGHDTVSWYQQALGQGPQFIFQYYEEEERQRGNFPDRFSGHQFPNYSSELNVNALLLGDSALYLCASSDRLAINEQFFGPGTRLTVL.

This clonotype is judged large. The chain uses TRBV6-5 and TRBJ1-5; the D is unclear. The germline V and J ends were trimmed by 0 bases and 5 bases, with 14 bases remaining between them. The CDR3 contains 16 residues. The germline CDR1 and CDR2 sequences are MNHEY and SVGAGI. The CDR3 region has the DNA TGTGCCAGCAGTTACTCGAGGGTGGAAGCCCATCAGCCCCAGCATTTT. Protein sequence: CASSYSRVEAHQPQHF.

This clonotype is deemed large. This chain joins TRBV7-9 and TRBJ2-3; D is possibly TRBD1 or TRBD2 (5 bases each). Germline CDR1 and CDR2: SEHNR and FQNEAQ (reference sequence). The CDR3 sequence is 15 residues long. Trimming pared 1 base from V and 1 base from J, leaving 9 bases between. The CDR3 DNA sequence: TGTGCCAGCAGCTTAGACGGGGCCGGCACAGATACGCAGTATTTT. Amino acids: CASSLDGAGTDTQYF.

With respect to this clonotype: Since a much larger clone is just one base distant, this may be a read error. The V and J genes are TRBV4-1 and TRBJ1-2; D remains ambiguous. The CDR3 loop spans 16 amino acids. Germline assignment: CDR1 MGHRA and CDR2 YSYEKL. CDR3 nucleotides: TGCGCCAGCAGCCCAGCAGCGGCAGGCTCTAACTATGGCTGCACCTTC. Its translation: CASSPAAAGSNYGCTF.

The chain recombines TRBV7-8 with TRBJ2-7, with TRBD2 matching over 8 bases. V lost 5 bases and J lost 2; bases outside the gene matches: 2. In germline, CDR1 is SGHVS, CDR2 FQNEAQ. CDR3 length equals 13 residues. The CDR3 nucleotides are TGTGCCAGCAGCCCGGGGGGGACCTACGAGCAGTACTTC. This encodes CASSPGGTYEQYF.

This clonotype is classed as medium-sized. This clone may be a read error of a much larger clone one base away. The chain uses TRBV2 and TRBJ1-1; D is ambiguous. V lost 11 bases and J lost 3, with 19 bases in between. Per germline, CDR1 SNHLY and CDR2 FYNNEI. CDR3 size: 14 residues. The DNA for the CDR3 is TGTGCCGGCAATCACGAGGGCTGGGACACTGAAGCTTTCTTT. It translates to CAGNHEGWDTEAFF.

Within the sample, this clonotype is large. V gene TRBV2 combines with J gene TRBJ2-1, with TRBD1 matching 10 bases. V was clipped by 6 bases and J by 6 bases; unmatched bases: 5. Germline values: CDR1 SNHLY, CDR2 FYNNEI. The CDR3 is made up of 14 amino acids. Written as DNA, the CDR3 is TGTGCCAGCAGGGCTGACAGGGGGCCCAATGAGCAGTTCTTC. Residues: CASRADRGPNEQFF.

By sample fraction, this clonotype is large (0.1 to 1%). This chain joins TRBV7-2 and TRBJ2-7, with D perhaps TRBD2 (5 bases). CDR3 size: 15 residues. From germline, CDR1 is SGHTA and CDR2 FQGNSA. V lost 5 bases and J 7 bases, leaving 21 bases between the germline ends. The CDR3 protein is CASSPHNPRTGEQYF. CDR3 nucleotides: TGTGCCAGCAGCCCCCACAACCCCCGTACGGGGGAGCAGTACTTC.

This clonotype is hyperexpanded. The CDR3 sequence: CAGGSGNTDTQYF. The CDR3 DNA sequence: TGTGCCGGAGGGAGCGGAAACACAGATACGCAGTATTTT. The chain combines TRBV25-1 with TRBJ2-3; a weak D match, TRBD2 (6 bases). The CDR3 is 13 amino acids. The V gene's germline CDR1 is MGHDK and CDR2 SYGVNS. Trimming stripped 11 bases from V and 2 bases from J, with 14 bases between. Variable domain in full (rest from reference TRBV25-1 and TRBJ2-3): EADIYQTPRYLVIGTGKKITLECSQTMGHDKMYWYQQDPGMELHLIHYSYGVNSTEKGDLSSESTVSRIRTEHFPLTLESARPSHTSQYLCAGGSGNTDTQYFGPGTRLTVL.

This clonotype is large within its sample. The chain joins TRBV18 to TRBJ1-1, with D possibly matching TRBD1 (5 bases). Trimming shortened V by 3 bases and J by 3 bases, and 20 bases separated the two germline ends. In germline, CDR1 is KGHSH, CDR2 LQKENI. This CDR3 contains 17 residues. The CDR3 loop reads CASSPRTGTLLDTEAFF. DNA for the CDR3: TGTGCCAGCTCACCGCGAACCGGGACGCTTTTGGACACTGAAGCTTTCTTT.